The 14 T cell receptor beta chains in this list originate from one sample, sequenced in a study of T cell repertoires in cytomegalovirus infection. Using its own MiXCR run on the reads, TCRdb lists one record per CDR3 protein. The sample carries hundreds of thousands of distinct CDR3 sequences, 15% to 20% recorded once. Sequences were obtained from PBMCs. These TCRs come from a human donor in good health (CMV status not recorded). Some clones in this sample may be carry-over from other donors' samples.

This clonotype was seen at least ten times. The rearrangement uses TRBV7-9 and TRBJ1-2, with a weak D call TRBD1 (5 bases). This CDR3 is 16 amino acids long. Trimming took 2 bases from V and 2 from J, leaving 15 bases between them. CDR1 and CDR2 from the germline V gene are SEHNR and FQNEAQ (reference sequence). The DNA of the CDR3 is TGTGCCAGCAGCTTATCCGGGCAGACAGAAAACTATGGCTACACCTTC. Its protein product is CASSLSGQTENYGYTF.

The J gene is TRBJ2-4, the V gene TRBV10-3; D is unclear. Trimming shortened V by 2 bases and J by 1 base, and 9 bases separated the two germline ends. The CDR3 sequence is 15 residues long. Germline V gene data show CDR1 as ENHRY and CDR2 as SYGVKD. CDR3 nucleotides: TGTGCCATCAGTGAGCCAACCCGGGCCAAAAACATTCAGTACTTC. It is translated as CAISEPTRAKNIQYF.

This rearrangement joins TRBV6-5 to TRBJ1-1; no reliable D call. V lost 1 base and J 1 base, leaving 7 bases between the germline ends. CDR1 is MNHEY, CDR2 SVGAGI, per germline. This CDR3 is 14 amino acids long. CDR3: CASSYLAPNTEAFF. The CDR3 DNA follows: TGTGCCAGCAGTTACTTGGCCCCGAACACTGAAGCTTTCTTT.

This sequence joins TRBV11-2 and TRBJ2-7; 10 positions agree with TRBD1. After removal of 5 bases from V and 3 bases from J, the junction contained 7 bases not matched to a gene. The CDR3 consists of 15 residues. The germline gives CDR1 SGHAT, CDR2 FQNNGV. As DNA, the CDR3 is TGTGCCAGCAGCCCCGGGACAGGGGTTGGCTACGAGCAGTACTTC. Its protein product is CASSPGTGVGYEQYF.

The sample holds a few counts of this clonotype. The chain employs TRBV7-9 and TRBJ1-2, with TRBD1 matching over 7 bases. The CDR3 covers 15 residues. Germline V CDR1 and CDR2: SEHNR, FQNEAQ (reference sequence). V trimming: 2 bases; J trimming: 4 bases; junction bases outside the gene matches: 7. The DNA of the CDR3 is TGTGCCAGCAGCTTATCAACCGGGACAGTCTATGGCTACACCTTC. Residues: CASSLSTGTVYGYTF.

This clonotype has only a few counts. Here the CDR3 DNA reads TGTGCCAGCAGTCCAGGGACAGGGCGTCCTGGAAACACCATATATTTT. This translates into CASSPGTGRPGNTIYF. V and J are TRBV6-1 and TRBJ1-3, with TRBD1 matching 9 bases. CDR1 is MNHNS and CDR2 is SASEGT in the germline V gene. This CDR3 has 16 residues. Trimming cost V 5 bases and J 2 bases; bases outside gene matches: 7.

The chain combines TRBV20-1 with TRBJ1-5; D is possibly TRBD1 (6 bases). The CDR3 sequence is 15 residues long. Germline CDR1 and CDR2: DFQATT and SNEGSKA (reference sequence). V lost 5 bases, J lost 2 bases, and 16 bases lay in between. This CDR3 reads CSAGRSGAGNQPQHF. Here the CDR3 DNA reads TGCAGTGCTGGTCGTTCAGGGGCCGGCAATCAGCCCCAGCATTTT.

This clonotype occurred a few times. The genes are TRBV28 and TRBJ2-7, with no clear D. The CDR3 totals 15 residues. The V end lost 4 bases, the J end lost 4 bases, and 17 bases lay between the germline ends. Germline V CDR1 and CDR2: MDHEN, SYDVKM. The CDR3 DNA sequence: TGTGCCAGCAGTTCCTTCTGGACCCCTCGTTACGAGCAGTACTTC. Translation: CASSSFWTPRYEQYF.

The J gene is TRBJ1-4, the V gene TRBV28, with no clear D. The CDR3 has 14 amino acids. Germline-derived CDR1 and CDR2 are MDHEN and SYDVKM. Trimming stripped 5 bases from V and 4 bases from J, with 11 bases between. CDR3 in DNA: TGTGCCAGCAGTCGGTCGGAGGGTAATGAAAAACTGTTTTTT. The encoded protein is CASSRSEGNEKLFF.

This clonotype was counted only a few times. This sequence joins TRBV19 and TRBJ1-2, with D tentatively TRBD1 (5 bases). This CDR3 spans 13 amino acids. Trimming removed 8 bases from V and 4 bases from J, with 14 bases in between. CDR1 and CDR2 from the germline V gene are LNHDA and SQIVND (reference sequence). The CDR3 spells CASDVRGSYGYTF. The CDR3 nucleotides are TGTGCCAGTGACGTACGGGGGTCCTATGGCTACACCTTC.

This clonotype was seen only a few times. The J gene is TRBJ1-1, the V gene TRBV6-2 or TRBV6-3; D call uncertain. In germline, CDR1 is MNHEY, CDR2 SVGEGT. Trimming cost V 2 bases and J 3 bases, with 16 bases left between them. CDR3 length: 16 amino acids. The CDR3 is CASSYEPGQADTEAFF. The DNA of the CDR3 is TGTGCCAGCAGTTACGAACCCGGCCAGGCTGACACTGAAGCTTTCTTT.

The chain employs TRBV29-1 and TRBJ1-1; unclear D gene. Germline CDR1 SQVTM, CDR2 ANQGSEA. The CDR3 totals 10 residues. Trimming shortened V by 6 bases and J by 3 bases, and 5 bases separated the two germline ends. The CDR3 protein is CSVWHTEAFF. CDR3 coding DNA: TGCAGCGTATGGCACACTGAAGCTTTCTTT.

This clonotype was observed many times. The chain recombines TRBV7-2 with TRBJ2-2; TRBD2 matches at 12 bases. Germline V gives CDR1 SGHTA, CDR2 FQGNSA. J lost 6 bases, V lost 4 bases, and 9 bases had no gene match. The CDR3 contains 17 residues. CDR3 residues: CASSSLTLAGGSGELFF. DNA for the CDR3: TGTGCCAGCAGCTCACTTACTCTAGCGGGGGGGTCCGGGGAGCTGTTTTTT.

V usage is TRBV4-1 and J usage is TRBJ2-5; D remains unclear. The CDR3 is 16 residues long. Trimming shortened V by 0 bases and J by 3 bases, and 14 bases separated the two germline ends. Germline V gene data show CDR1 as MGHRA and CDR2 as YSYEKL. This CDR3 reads CASSQEVVTGKETQYF. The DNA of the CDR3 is TGCGCCAGCAGCCAAGAGGTGGTTACTGGGAAAGAGACCCAGTACTTC.